The clone carrying this TCR beta chain appeared once. Looked up from germline, CDR1 is SGHNT and CDR2 is YYREEE (reference sequence). The CDR3 extends over 18 amino acids. J lost 2 bases, V lost 7 bases, and 14 bases had no gene match. The data are from a study of blood T cell repertoires in COVID-19. Study-level information: Donors in the United States, Italy and Spain gave samples during acute or convalescent COVID-19. PBMCs, B-cell-depleted T cells, or T cells were the source of the cDNA or gDNA that made up the material.

Authors' processing steps: The authors estimated nucleated cell counts from reference gene primer amplification. TCRdb's table, derived via immunoSEQ multiplex PCR, lists solely in-frame clones and lacks some. V and J calls and clone size are given by that table; D and trimming were obtained from the DNA. The table lists hundreds of thousands of clones, roughly 84% of them singletons, with roughly 21% in the top ten. The TCR was taken from a man younger than 40 with active or convalescent COVID-19. The rearrangement joins TRBV5-4 to TRBJ2-1; 11 bases line up with TRBD2. The source material was peripheral blood. Here the CDR3 reads CASPSGTSGSHAYNEQFF. The CDR3 DNA follows: TGTGCCAGCCCATCCGGGACTAGCGGATCCCACGCCTACAATGAGCAGTTCTTC.